The sequence of this T cell receptor (beta chain) was determined in a study of blood T cell repertoires in COVID-19. Overall study context: Samples taken during acute and convalescent COVID-19 were collected in the United States, Italy and Spain. PBMCs, B-cell-depleted T cells, or T cells provided the cDNA or gDNA that made up the material.

The CDR3 spans 14 residues. Trimming removed 11 bases from V and 0 bases from J, with 11 bases in between. CDR1 is MNHEY, CDR2 SVGAGI, per germline. Sequencing was performed with immunoSEQ multiplex PCR; in TCRdb, only in-frame clones are kept and a portion is missing. The data contain roughly 230,000 clones, 70% to 90% of them singletons. Participant reports of clinical history set cohort assignment. Each exposed participant met a COVID-19 case in the 2 weeks preceding study entry. The TCR comes from a woman aged 45-60 years who had been exposed to COVID-19. This chain links TRBV6-5 with TRBJ2-6, with D perhaps matching TRBD2 (6 bases). The sequenced material came from PBMCs or T cells enriched from blood (not recorded which). In DNA, the CDR3 is TGTGCCGGGCGGGGCGTCTCTGGGGCCAACGTCCTGACTTTC. Translating gives CAGRGVSGANVLTF.